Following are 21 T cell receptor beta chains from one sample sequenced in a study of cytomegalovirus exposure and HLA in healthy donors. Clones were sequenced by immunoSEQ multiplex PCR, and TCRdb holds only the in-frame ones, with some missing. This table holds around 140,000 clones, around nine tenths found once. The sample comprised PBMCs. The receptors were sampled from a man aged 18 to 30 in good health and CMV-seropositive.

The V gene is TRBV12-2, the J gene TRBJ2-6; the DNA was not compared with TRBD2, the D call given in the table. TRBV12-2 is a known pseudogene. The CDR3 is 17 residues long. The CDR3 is CASRLNIPTAGANVLTF. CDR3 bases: TGTGCAAGTCGTCTAAATATTCCAACTGCTGGGGCCAACGTCCTGACTTTC.

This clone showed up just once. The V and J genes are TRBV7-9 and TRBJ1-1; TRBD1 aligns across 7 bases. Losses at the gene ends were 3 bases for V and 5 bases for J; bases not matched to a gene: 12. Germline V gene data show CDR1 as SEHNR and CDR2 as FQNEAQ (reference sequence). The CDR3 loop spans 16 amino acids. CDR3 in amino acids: CASSFIIGTDKTEAFF. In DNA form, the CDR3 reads TGTGCCAGCAGCTTTATTATAGGGACAGATAAAACTGAAGCTTTCTTT.

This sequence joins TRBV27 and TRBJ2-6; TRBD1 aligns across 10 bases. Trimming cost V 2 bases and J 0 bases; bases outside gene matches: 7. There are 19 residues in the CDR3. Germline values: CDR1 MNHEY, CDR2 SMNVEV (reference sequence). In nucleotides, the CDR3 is TGTGCCAGCAGTTTAGGGGACAGGGGTCCCCCCTCTGGGGCCAACGTCCTGACTTTC. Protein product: CASSLGDRGPPSGANVLTF.

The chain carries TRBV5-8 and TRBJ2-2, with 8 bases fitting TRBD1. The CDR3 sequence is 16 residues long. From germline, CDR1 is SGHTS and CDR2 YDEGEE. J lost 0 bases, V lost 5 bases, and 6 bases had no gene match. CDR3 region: CASRDRVNANTGELFF. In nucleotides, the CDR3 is TGTGCCAGCAGGGACAGGGTAAACGCGAACACCGGGGAGCTGTTTTTT.

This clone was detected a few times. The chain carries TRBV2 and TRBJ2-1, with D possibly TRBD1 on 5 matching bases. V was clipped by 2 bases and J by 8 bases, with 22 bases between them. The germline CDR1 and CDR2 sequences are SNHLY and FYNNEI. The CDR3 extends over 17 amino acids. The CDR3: CASSEYTTPPYRYEQFF. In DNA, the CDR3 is TGTGCCAGCAGTGAATACACTACTCCGCCCTACAGGTATGAGCAGTTCTTC. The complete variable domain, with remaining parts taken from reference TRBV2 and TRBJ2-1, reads EPEVTQTPSHQVTQMGQEVILRCVPISNHLYFYWYRQILGQKVEFLVSFYNNEISEKSEIFDDQFSVERPDGSNFTLKIRSTKLEDSAMYFCASSEYTTPPYRYEQFFGPGTRLTVL.

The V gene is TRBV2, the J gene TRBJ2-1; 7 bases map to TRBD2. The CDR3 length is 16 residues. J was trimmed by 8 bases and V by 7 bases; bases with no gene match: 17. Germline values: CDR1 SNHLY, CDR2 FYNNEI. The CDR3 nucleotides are TGTGCCAGCAAGGAGGTTCCGGGAGGACGGTTGTATGAGCAGTTCTTC. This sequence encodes CASKEVPGGRLYEQFF.

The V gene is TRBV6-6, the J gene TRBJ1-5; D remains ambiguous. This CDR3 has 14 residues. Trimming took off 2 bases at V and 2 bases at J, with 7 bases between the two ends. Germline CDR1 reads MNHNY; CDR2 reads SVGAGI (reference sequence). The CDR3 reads CASSYINGNQPQHF. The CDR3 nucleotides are TGTGCCAGCAGTTACATAAATGGCAATCAGCCCCAGCATTTT.

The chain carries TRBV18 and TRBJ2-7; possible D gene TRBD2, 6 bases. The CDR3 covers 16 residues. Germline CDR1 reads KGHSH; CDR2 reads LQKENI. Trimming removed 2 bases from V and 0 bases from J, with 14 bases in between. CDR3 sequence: CASSPKEGRISYEQYF. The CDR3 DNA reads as TGTGCCAGCTCACCAAAGGAAGGGAGGATCTCCTACGAGCAGTACTTC.

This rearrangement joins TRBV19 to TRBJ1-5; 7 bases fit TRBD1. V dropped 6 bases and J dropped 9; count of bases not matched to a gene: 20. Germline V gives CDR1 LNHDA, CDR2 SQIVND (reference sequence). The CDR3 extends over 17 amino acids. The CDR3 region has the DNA TGTGCCAGTAGACCCCTAATAGGGACAGCACTCCTTCGGCCCCAGCATTTT. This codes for CASRPLIGTALLRPQHF.

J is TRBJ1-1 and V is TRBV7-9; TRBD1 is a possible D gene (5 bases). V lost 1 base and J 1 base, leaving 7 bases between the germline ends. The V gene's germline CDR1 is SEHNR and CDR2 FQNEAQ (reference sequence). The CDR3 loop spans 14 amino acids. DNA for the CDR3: TGTGCCAGCAGCTTAGTACAGGCGAACACTGAAGCTTTCTTT. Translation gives CASSLVQANTEAFF.

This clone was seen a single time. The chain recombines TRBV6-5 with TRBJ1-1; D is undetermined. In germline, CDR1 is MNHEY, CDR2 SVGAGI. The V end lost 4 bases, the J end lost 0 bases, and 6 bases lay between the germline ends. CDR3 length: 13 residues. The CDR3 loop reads CASSLSMNTEAFF. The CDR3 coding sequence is TGTGCCAGCAGTTTAAGCATGAACACTGAAGCTTTCTTT.

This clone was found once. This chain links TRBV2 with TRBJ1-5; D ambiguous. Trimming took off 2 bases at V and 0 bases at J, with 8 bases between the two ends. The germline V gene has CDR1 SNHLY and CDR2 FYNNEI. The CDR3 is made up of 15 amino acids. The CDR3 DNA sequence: TGTGCCAGCAGTGAATCTGTAGATAGCAATCAGCCCCAGCATTTT. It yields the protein CASSESVDSNQPQHF.

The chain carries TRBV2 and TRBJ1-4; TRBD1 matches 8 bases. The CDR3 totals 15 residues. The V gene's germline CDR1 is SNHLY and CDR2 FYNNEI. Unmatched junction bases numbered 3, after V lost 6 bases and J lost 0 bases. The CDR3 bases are TGTGCCAGCAGCGAACAGGGGGCAACTAATGAAAAACTGTTTTTT. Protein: CASSEQGATNEKLFF.

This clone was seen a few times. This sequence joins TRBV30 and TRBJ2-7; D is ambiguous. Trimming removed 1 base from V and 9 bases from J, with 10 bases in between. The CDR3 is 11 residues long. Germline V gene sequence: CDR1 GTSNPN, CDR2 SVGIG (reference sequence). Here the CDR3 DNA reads TGTGCCTGGAGTGCCGTGTCTTTGCAGTACTTC. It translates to CAWSAVSLQYF.

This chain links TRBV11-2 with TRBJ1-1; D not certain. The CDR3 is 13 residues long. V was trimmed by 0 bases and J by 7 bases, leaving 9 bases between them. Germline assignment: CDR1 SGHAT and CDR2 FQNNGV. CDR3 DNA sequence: TGTGCCAGCAGCTTAGATACATCTTTTGAAGCTTTCTTT. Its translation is CASSLDTSFEAFF.

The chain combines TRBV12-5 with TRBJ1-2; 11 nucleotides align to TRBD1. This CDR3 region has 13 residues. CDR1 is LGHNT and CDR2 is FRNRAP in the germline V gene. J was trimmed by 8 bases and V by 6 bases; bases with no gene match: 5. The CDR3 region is CASGRTGGLGYTF. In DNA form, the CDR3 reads TGTGCTAGTGGCCGGACAGGGGGCTTGGGCTACACCTTC.

CDR3 nucleotide sequence: TGTGCCAGCAGCTTGGATTCTGGGGGGAGAAGTCAGACCCAGTACTTC. Its translation: CASSLDSGGRSQTQYF. The V gene is TRBV5-5, the J gene TRBJ2-5, with a weak D call TRBD2 (6 bases). CDR1 SGHKS and CDR2 YYEKEE come from the germline V gene (reference sequence). Trimming cost V 0 bases and J 6 bases, with 18 bases left between them. This CDR3 has 16 amino acids.

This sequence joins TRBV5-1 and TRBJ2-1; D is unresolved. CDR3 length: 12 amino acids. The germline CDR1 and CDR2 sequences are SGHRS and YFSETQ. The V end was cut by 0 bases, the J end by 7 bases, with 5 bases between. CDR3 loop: CASSLDGNEQFF. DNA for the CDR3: TGCGCCAGCAGCTTGGACGGGAATGAGCAGTTCTTC. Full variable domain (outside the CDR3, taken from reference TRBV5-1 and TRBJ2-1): KAGVTQTPRYLIKTRGQQVTLSCSPISGHRSVSWYQQTPGQGLQFLFEYFSETQRNKGNFPGRFSGRQFSNSRSEMNVSTLELGDSALYLCASSLDGNEQFFGPGTRLTVL.

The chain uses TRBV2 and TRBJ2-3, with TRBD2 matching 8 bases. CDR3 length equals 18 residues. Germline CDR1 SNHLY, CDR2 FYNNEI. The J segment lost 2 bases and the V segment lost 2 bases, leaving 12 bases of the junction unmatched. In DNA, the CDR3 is TGTGCCAGCAGTGAACCACCTGGGCGGGAGGTCCTCACAGATACGCAGTATTTT. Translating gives CASSEPPGREVLTDTQYF.

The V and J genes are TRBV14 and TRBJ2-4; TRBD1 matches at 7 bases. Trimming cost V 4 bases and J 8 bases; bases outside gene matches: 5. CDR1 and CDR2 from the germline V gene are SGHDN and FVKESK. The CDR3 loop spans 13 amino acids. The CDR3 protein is CASSPDRVDIQYF. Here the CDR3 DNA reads TGTGCCAGCAGCCCTGACAGGGTGGACATTCAGTACTTC.

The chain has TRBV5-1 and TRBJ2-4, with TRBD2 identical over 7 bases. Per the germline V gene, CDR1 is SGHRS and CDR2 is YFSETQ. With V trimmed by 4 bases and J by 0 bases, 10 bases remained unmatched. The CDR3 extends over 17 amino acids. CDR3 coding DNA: TGCGCCAGCAGCCGGACTGGAGCGGGGCTAGCCAAAAACATTCAGTACTTC. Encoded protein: CASSRTGAGLAKNIQYF.